The 13 T cell receptor beta chains below were found in one sample sequenced in a study of T cells after somatic rescue of genetic block. TCRdb keeps only in-frame clones here, not all; method: immunoSEQ multiplex PCR. The top ten hold around 28% of the sample, which has about 15,000 clones, over 60% seen once. The sample comprised peripheral blood mononuclear cells (PBMCs). These receptor sequences come from a man younger than 35.

The V call is TRBV5-4, the J call TRBJ1-4; 7 bases are a match to TRBD1. The junction had 3 bases not matched to a gene; V was cut back by 4 bases and J by 3 bases. The CDR3 sequence is 14 residues long. Looked up from germline, CDR1 is SGHNT and CDR2 is YYREEE (reference sequence). CDR3: CASSVGQANEKLFF. The CDR3 region has the DNA TGTGCCAGCAGCGTTGGACAGGCTAATGAAAAACTGTTTTTT.

Only a few counts were recorded for this clone. The chain couples TRBV5-1 to TRBJ1-3; 8 bases agree with TRBD1. The CDR3 length is 14 residues. Germline V gene data show CDR1 as SGHRS and CDR2 as YFSETQ. The V gene end was trimmed by 4 bases and the J gene end by 6 bases; junction bases not matched to a gene: 6. The CDR3 sequence is CASSPDRALNTIYF. CDR3 nucleotide sequence: TGCGCCAGCAGCCCGGACAGGGCCTTAAACACCATATATTTT.

This clone was recorded once. Mismatch with germline at one junction end may stem from a read error. This sample includes further DNA sequences coding for the same CDR3. This chain joins TRBV2 and TRBJ2-3; the D gene could be TRBD1 or TRBD2 (5 bases each). Germline loops: CDR1 SNHLY, CDR2 FYNNEI. CDR3 length: 12 amino acids. The CDR3 protein is CASSVGPLIRNF. CDR3 nucleotides: TGCGCCAGCAGTGTGGGACCGTTGATCAGAAATTTT.

This clone was counted a few times. The chain couples TRBV2 to TRBJ1-4; possibly TRBD1 for D (5 bases). This CDR3 comprises 14 residues. The V gene's germline CDR1 is SNHLY and CDR2 FYNNEI. The V end was cut by 6 bases, the J end by 7 bases, with 15 bases between. In DNA form, the CDR3 reads TGTGCCAGCAGGGTCTCGGGACCGCTTGAAAAACTGTTTTTT. Translated, it gives CASRVSGPLEKLFF.

The chain has TRBV19 and TRBJ1-5; possible D gene TRBD1, 5 bases. The CDR3 extends over 15 amino acids. Trimming cost V 3 bases and J 7 bases, with 16 bases left between them. In germline, CDR1 is LNHDA, CDR2 SQIVND (reference sequence). CDR3 region: CASSIHDRNLQPQHF. For the CDR3, the DNA is TGTGCCAGTAGTATCCACGACAGAAACCTACAGCCCCAGCATTTT.

J is TRBJ2-4 and V is TRBV4-1; TRBD1 agrees at 9 bases. Germline trimming cut 2 bases from V and 0 bases from J; bases unmatched to any gene: 2. The germline V gene encodes CDR1 MGHRA and CDR2 YSYEKL. CDR3 length equals 16 residues. The CDR3 protein is CASSQRQGGAKNIQYF. CDR3 coding DNA: TGCGCCAGCAGCCAAAGACAGGGGGGAGCCAAAAACATTCAGTACTTC.

This sequence joins TRBV6-1 and TRBJ2-3; 8 bases are shared with TRBD1. Per germline, CDR1 MNHNS and CDR2 SASEGT. The CDR3 is made up of 14 amino acids. The V gene end was trimmed by 7 bases and the J gene end by 2 bases; junction bases not matched to a gene: 5. This chain's CDR3 is CASKGQGHTDTQYF. CDR3 nucleotides: TGTGCCAGCAAAGGACAGGGACACACAGATACGCAGTATTTT.

The chain carries TRBV6-5 and TRBJ2-1; 12 bases match TRBD2. The V gene's germline CDR1 is MNHEY and CDR2 SVGAGI. The V gene end was trimmed by 6 bases and the J gene end by 8 bases; junction bases not matched to a gene: 5. This CDR3 is 14 amino acids long. The CDR3 sequence is CASSRLAGVHEQFF. The CDR3 DNA reads as TGTGCCAGCAGCAGACTAGCGGGAGTTCATGAGCAGTTCTTC.

This sequence joins TRBV14 and TRBJ2-7, with 11 bases that match TRBD2. Germline V CDR1 and CDR2: SGHDN, FVKESK. CDR3 size: 18 residues. After removal of 4 bases from V and 2 bases from J, the junction contained 13 bases not matched to a gene. CDR3 sequence reads: CASSRTSGGAQFTYEQYF. The CDR3 nucleotides are TGTGCCAGCAGCCGAACTAGCGGGGGTGCTCAATTCACCTACGAGCAGTACTTC.

The chain links TRBV30 to TRBJ2-5, with a possible D match to TRBD1 (6 bases). V lost 0 bases, J lost 2 bases, and 13 bases lay in between. Germline CDR1 reads GTSNPN; CDR2 reads SVGIG (reference sequence). The CDR3 is 15 residues long. CDR3 protein: CAWSVGLGGQETQYF. DNA of the CDR3: TGTGCCTGGAGTGTCGGGCTAGGGGGACAAGAGACCCAGTACTTC. Based on the CDR3 plus reference TRBV30 and TRBJ2-5, the full variable domain is SQTIHQWPATLVQPVGSPLSLECTVEGTSNPNLYWYRQAAGRGLQLLFYSVGIGQISSEVPQNLSASRPQDRQFILSSKKLLLSDSGFYLCAWSVGLGGQETQYFGPGTRLLVL.

The chain recombines TRBV29-1 with TRBJ2-5, with 7 positions matching TRBD1. Germline CDR1 reads SQVTM; CDR2 reads ANQGSEA. After removal of 8 bases from V and 5 bases from J, the junction contained 14 bases not matched to a gene. The CDR3 is 14 amino acids. The CDR3: CSSNTEGARETQYF. The CDR3 coding sequence is TGCAGCTCAAATACCGAGGGGGCGCGGGAGACCCAGTACTTC. The full variable domain, with the rest looked up from reference TRBV29-1 and TRBJ2-5, is SAVISQKPSRDICQRGTSLTIQCQVDSQVTMMFWYRQQPGQSLTLIATANQGSEATYESGFVIDKFPISRPNLTFSTLTVSNMSPEDSSIYLCSSNTEGARETQYFGPGTRLLVL.

This clone came up once. The chain couples TRBV28 to TRBJ2-7; 8 bases align to TRBD1. There are 15 residues in the CDR3. Germline V gene lookup returns CDR1 MDHEN and CDR2 SYDVKM. Trimming at V came to 6 bases and at J to 3 bases, leaving 10 bases not matched to a gene. The CDR3, as DNA: TGTGCCAGCAGGAAGGAGGGAGACAGGGGCTACGAGCAGTACTTC. This sequence encodes CASRKEGDRGYEQYF.

J is TRBJ1-1 and V is TRBV5-6; D gene unclear. CDR3 length equals 13 residues. Trimming took off 0 bases at V and 11 bases at J, with 14 bases between the two ends. CDR1 and CDR2 from the germline V gene are SGHDT and YYEEEE. CDR3 sequence: CASSLGGPMEAFF. DNA of the CDR3: TGTGCCAGCAGCTTGGGGGGTCCCATGGAGGCTTTCTTT. Filled out from reference TRBV5-6 and TRBJ1-1, the complete variable domain reads DAGVTQSPTHLIKTRGQQVTLRCSPKSGHDTVSWYQQALGQGPQFIFQYYEEEERQRGNFPDRFSGHQFPNYSSELNVNALLLGDSALYLCASSLGGPMEAFFGQGTRLTVV.